The 30 T cell receptor beta chains below were found in one sample sequenced in a study of cytomegalovirus exposure and HLA in healthy donors. This PCR relied on a set of 60 Vbeta primers and 13 Jbeta primers. TCRdb's table, derived via immunoSEQ multiplex PCR, lists solely in-frame clones and lacks some. The table has 90,000 to 110,000 clones, about 13% seen once; the top ten hold more than 15%. Sample: PBMCs. The receptors derive from a man in his forties or fifties in good health and CMV-seropositive.

This chain uses TRBV7-2 with TRBJ2-5, with 8 bases aligning to TRBD1. Unmatched junction bases numbered 7, after V lost 5 bases and J lost 5 bases. This CDR3 comprises 14 residues. CDR1 and CDR2 (germline): SGHTA, FQGNSA. CDR3 bases: TGTGCCAGCAGCGCCCGGACAGGGAGGGAGACCCAGTACTTC. Translation gives CASSARTGRETQYF.

This clone was observed a handful of times. The genes are TRBV7-8 and TRBJ2-7, with TRBD1 matching 7 bases. The trim removed 2 bases at V and 6 bases at J, leaving 4 bases unmatched. Germline V gene lookup returns CDR1 SGHVS and CDR2 FQNEAQ. CDR3 size: 13 residues. Here the CDR3 reads CASSLWGQIEQYF. The CDR3 coding sequence is TGTGCCAGCAGCTTATGGGGACAGATCGAGCAGTACTTC.

The chain joins TRBV27 to TRBJ1-1, with D uncertain. The ends were cut back, 6 bases at V and 0 bases at J, with 8 bases in the middle. The CDR3 is made up of 13 amino acids. The germline gives CDR1 MNHEY, CDR2 SMNVEV (reference sequence). The CDR3 spells CASRRLLNTEAFF. CDR3 DNA sequence: TGTGCCAGCAGGAGACTGTTGAACACTGAAGCTTTCTTT.

The chain links TRBV9 to TRBJ2-2; D uncertain. Germline CDR1 is SGDLS and CDR2 is YYNGEE. CDR3 size: 11 residues. V lost 2 bases to trimming and J lost 7 bases, with 3 bases between them. CDR3 coding DNA: TGTGCCAGCAGCGTCGGCGGGGAGCTGTTTTTT. It codes for CASSVGGELFF.

This clone has a handful of counts. CDR3 coding DNA: TGTGCCAGCAGCCCTTACAGGGCAACTAATGAAAAACTGTTTTTT. This gives the protein CASSPYRATNEKLFF. The rearrangement joins TRBV7-2 to TRBJ1-4, with D possibly being TRBD1 (6 bases). Germline assignment: CDR1 SGHTA and CDR2 FQGNSA. V was trimmed by 5 bases and J by 0 bases, leaving 10 bases between them. The CDR3 sequence is 15 residues long.

Concerning this clone itself: One end of the junction varies from germline; a read error may be responsible. The rearrangement links TRBV5-1 to TRBJ2-3; 10 bases fit TRBD2. This CDR3 is built from 18 residues. Germline CDR1 SGHRS, CDR2 YFSETQ. The CDR3 bases are TGCGCCAGCACCTACTCGGGGGCTAGCGGGAGTGGCACAGATACGAAGTATTTT. Its translation is CASTYSGASGSGTDTKYF. Full variable domain (outside the CDR3, taken from reference TRBV5-1 and TRBJ2-3): KAGVTQTPRYLIKTRGQQVTLSCSPISGHRSVSWYQQTPGQGLQFLFEYFSETQRNKGNFPGRFSGRQFSNSRSEMNVSTLELGDSALYLCASTYSGASGSGTDTKYFGPGTRLTVL.

This clone came up a few times. The chain is built from TRBV6-1 and TRBJ1-4, with D perhaps matching TRBD1 (6 bases). Germline assignment: CDR1 MNHNS and CDR2 SASEGT. Trimming took off 0 bases at V and 3 bases at J, with 11 bases between the two ends. The CDR3 totals 16 residues. The CDR3 loop reads CASSEAPGAPNEKLFF. For the CDR3, the DNA is TGTGCCAGCAGTGAAGCCCCAGGGGCGCCTAATGAAAAACTGTTTTTT.

V and J are TRBV18 and TRBJ2-3; D possibly corresponds to TRBD1 (6 bases). The V gene lost 3 bases and the J gene lost 3 bases, with 13 bases spanning the gap. This CDR3 comprises 15 residues. Germline V gene sequence: CDR1 KGHSH, CDR2 LQKENI. This CDR3 is CASSPYRETTDTQYF. The CDR3 nucleotides are TGTGCCAGCTCACCTTACAGGGAGACGACAGATACGCAGTATTTT.

This clone turned up a few times. This chain links TRBV15 with TRBJ2-5, with D perhaps TRBD1 (5 bases). This CDR3 region has 16 residues. Germline assignment: CDR1 LNHNV and CDR2 YYDKDF (reference sequence). V lost 0 bases and J 3 bases, leaving 14 bases between the germline ends. The CDR3 sequence is CATSREPPTAKETQYF. CDR3 in DNA: TGTGCCACCAGCAGAGAACCCCCGACAGCAAAAGAGACCCAGTACTTC. The full variable domain, completed using reference TRBV15 and TRBJ2-5, is DAMVIQNPRYQVTQFGKPVTLSCSQTLNHNVMYWYQQKSSQAPKLLFHYYDKDFNNEADTPDNFQSRRPNTSFCFLDIRSPGLGDTAMYLCATSREPPTAKETQYFGPGTRLLVL.

This clone was recorded at least ten times. The chain is built from TRBV7-3 and TRBJ1-3, with 7 bases fitting TRBD1. J gave up 2 bases and V 2 bases, and 3 bases lay outside the gene matches. The CDR3 has 15 residues. Germline V gene lookup returns CDR1 SGHTA and CDR2 FQGTGA. The CDR3 bases are TGTGCCAGCAGCTTAGAGGGACAGACTGGAAACACCATATATTTT. Protein product: CASSLEGQTGNTIYF. Full variable domain (rest looked up from reference TRBV7-3 and TRBJ1-3): GAGVSQTPSNKVTEKGKYVELRCDPISGHTALYWYRQSLGQGPEFLIYFQGTGAADDSGLPNDRFFAVRPEGSVSTLKIQRTERGDSAVYLCASSLEGQTGNTIYFGEGSWLTVV.

The gene calls are TRBV12-5 and TRBJ2-3; TRBD1 matches at 7 bases. CDR3 length: 14 residues. CDR1 is LGHNT, CDR2 FRNRAP, per germline. The V gene end was trimmed by 6 bases and the J gene end by 2 bases; junction bases not matched to a gene: 5. CDR3 loop: CASGRDSHTDTQYF. CDR3 DNA: TGTGCTAGTGGCAGGGACAGTCACACAGATACGCAGTATTTT. The full variable domain, in which reference TRBV12-5 and TRBJ2-3 provide the parts outside the CDR3, is DARVTQTPRHKVTEMGQEVTMRCQPILGHNTVFWYRQTMMQGLELLAYFRNRAPLDDSGMPKDRFSAEMPDATLATLKIQPSEPRDSAVYFCASGRDSHTDTQYFGPGTRLTVL.

Remarks on this clone: A junction boundary mismatches the germline segment, possibly from a read error. The rearrangement uses TRBV29-1 and TRBJ2-6; a weak D match, TRBD1 (5 bases). The CDR3 consists of 16 residues. Germline V gives CDR1 SQVTM, CDR2 ANQGSEA. The CDR3 protein is CSVGNLWRPGAHVLNF. CDR3 nucleotides: TGCAGCGTTGGTAATTTGTGGCGACCTGGGGCCCACGTCCTGAATTTC.

Only a few counts were recorded for this clone. V gene TRBV15 combines with J gene TRBJ2-2; D is unresolved. CDR3 length: 14 amino acids. Germline CDR1 LNHNV, CDR2 YYDKDF (reference sequence). V was clipped by 3 bases and J by 4 bases, with 9 bases between them. The CDR3 sequence: CATSSEVPTGELFF. In DNA form, the CDR3 reads TGTGCCACCAGCAGCGAGGTTCCCACCGGGGAGCTGTTTTTT.

The J gene is TRBJ2-5, the V gene TRBV5-1; TRBD1 aligns across 9 bases. Germline CDR1 and CDR2: SGHRS and YFSETQ. The CDR3 has 14 amino acids. J gave up 3 bases and V 0 bases, and 0 bases lay outside the gene matches. CDR3: CASSLGTGEETQYF. The CDR3 DNA sequence: TGCGCCAGCAGCTTGGGGACAGGGGAAGAGACCCAGTACTTC.

This clone was found a few times. This sequence joins TRBV5-1 and TRBJ2-2; 9 bases are shared with TRBD1. J gave up 4 bases and V 3 bases, and 7 bases lay outside the gene matches. This CDR3 region has 16 residues. Germline V CDR1 and CDR2: SGHRS, YFSETQ. The CDR3 loop reads CASSSPPTGGTGELFF. The CDR3 DNA is TGCGCCAGCAGCTCCCCCCCGACAGGGGGCACCGGGGAGCTGTTTTTT.

This sequence joins TRBV4-3 and TRBJ1-4; D might be TRBD1 (6 bases). Deletions cut 2 bases from V and 4 bases from J, with 11 bases between. CDR3 size: 15 residues. Germline loops: CDR1 LGHNA, CDR2 YSLEER. The CDR3 bases are TGCGCCAGCAGCCAATATGTACAGGGTAATGAAAAACTGTTTTTT. This translates into CASSQYVQGNEKLFF.

In its sample, this clone was seen once. At one end the junction does not follow the germline gene, possibly because of a read error. The rearrangement joins TRBV7-9 to TRBJ1-3; D call uncertain. The CDR3 has 15 residues. From germline, CDR1 is SEHNR and CDR2 FQNEAQ (reference sequence). The DNA for the CDR3 is TGTGCCAGCAGCCTAACAGCTTACTCTGGAAACCCCATATATTTT. Amino acid sequence: CASSLTAYSGNPIYF.

Written as DNA, the CDR3 is TGCGCCAGCAGTGATCTTACTAGCGGGGGCTCCTACAATGAGCAGTTCTTC. Protein: CASSDLTSGGSYNEQFF. The chain links TRBV10-2 to TRBJ2-1; 11 bases fit TRBD2. The length of the CDR3 is 17 residues. Germline V CDR1 and CDR2: WSHSY, SAAADI. Trimming removed 3 bases from V and 0 bases from J; junction bases left unmatched: 4.

This clone has just a few counts. The chain uses TRBV28 and TRBJ2-5, with D maybe TRBD2 (6 bases). The CDR3 runs to 16 residues. Per germline, CDR1 MDHEN and CDR2 SYDVKM. Trimming left V 2 bases short and J 3 bases short, with 16 bases between. CDR3 in amino acids: CASSLKGGWEEETQYF. In DNA form, the CDR3 reads TGTGCCAGCAGTTTAAAGGGCGGGTGGGAGGAAGAGACCCAGTACTTC.

The V call is TRBV5-1, the J call TRBJ1-2, with TRBD1 as a possible D gene (5 bases). Looked up from germline, CDR1 is SGHRS and CDR2 is YFSETQ. V was shortened by 0 bases and J by 4 bases, with 10 bases between the two germline ends. The CDR3 has 14 amino acids. In nucleotides, the CDR3 is TGCGCCAGCAGCTTGGAAGGGGCCCCCTATGGCTACACCTTC. As protein: CASSLEGAPYGYTF.

This clone has just a few counts. The CDR3 DNA follows: TGTGCCAGCAGCCAGTTAGCGGGATTCACAGATACGCAGTATTTT. Translation gives CASSQLAGFTDTQYF. The rearrangement joins TRBV14 to TRBJ2-3; 8 bases agree with TRBD2. CDR3 length: 15 residues. V lost 3 bases to trimming and J lost 2 bases; unmatched junction nucleotides: 4. Germline CDR1 SGHDN, CDR2 FVKESK.

The chain combines TRBV4-1 with TRBJ2-5; TRBD1 matches at 12 bases. Germline CDR1 is MGHRA and CDR2 is YSYEKL. V trimming: 5 bases; J trimming: 5 bases; junction bases outside the gene matches: 12. This CDR3 contains 17 residues. For the CDR3, the DNA is TGCGCCAGCAGCAGAAAACCCCGGGACAGGGGGCTGGAGACCCAGTACTTC. Protein: CASSRKPRDRGLETQYF.

The rearrangement joins TRBV7-2 to TRBJ1-1; D remains ambiguous. Between the trimmed V and J ends, which lost 5 bases and 4 bases, there was a span of 14 bases. The CDR3 loop spans 14 amino acids. Germline values: CDR1 SGHTA, CDR2 FQGNSA. The CDR3 sequence is CASSPRGWGTEAFF. The CDR3 coding sequence is TGTGCCAGCAGCCCCCGAGGGTGGGGCACTGAAGCTTTCTTT.

Ten or more counts support this clone. The rearrangement links TRBV7-9 to TRBJ2-7; 7 bases line up with TRBD1. V lost 7 bases to trimming and J lost 5 bases; unmatched junction nucleotides: 20. CDR3 size: 17 residues. Germline lookup yields CDR1 SEHNR and CDR2 FQNEAQ (reference sequence). In nucleotides, the CDR3 is TGTGCCAGCACCCCTCCGCCTCCGCGACAGGGTTCTCACGAGCAGTACTTC. It translates to CASTPPPPRQGSHEQYF.

V gene TRBV27 combines with J gene TRBJ2-3; tentative D call: TRBD2 (6 bases). The CDR3 consists of 14 residues. From germline, CDR1 is MNHEY and CDR2 SMNVEV (reference sequence). V was pared by 6 bases and J by 1 base, with 11 bases between. CDR3 sequence: CASREERGTDTQYF. The CDR3 nucleotides are TGTGCCAGCAGAGAGGAGCGGGGCACAGATACGCAGTATTTT.

This clone was picked up a small number of times. The genes are TRBV11-2 and TRBJ2-2; tentatively, D is TRBD1 (6 bases). V was cut by 5 bases and J by 5 bases, with 12 bases left in between. The CDR3 has 14 residues. Germline V gene data show CDR1 as SGHAT and CDR2 as FQNNGV. The CDR3 DNA is TGTGCCAGCAGCGAAATACAGGGAACCGGGGAGCTGTTTTTT. Residues: CASSEIQGTGELFF.

This clone has more than one count but fewer than ten. This sequence joins TRBV10-3 and TRBJ2-7; D perhaps matches TRBD2 (5 bases). Trimming took 0 bases from V and 2 from J, leaving 14 bases between them. CDR1 and CDR2 from the germline V gene are ENHRY and SYGVKD. This CDR3 contains 16 residues. In DNA, the CDR3 is TGTGCCATCAGTGAGTCGGAGGTTTTCGGGCCCTACGAGCAGTACTTC. Its translation: CAISESEVFGPYEQYF.

V gene TRBV19 combines with J gene TRBJ2-1; 9 bases fit TRBD2. Trimming removed 3 bases from V and 9 bases from J; junction bases left unmatched: 6. This CDR3 spans 14 amino acids. CDR1 is LNHDA, CDR2 SQIVND, per germline (reference sequence). The CDR3 reads CASSIRTSVGEQFF. Written as DNA, the CDR3 is TGTGCCAGTAGTATTAGGACTAGCGTGGGTGAGCAGTTCTTC.

This clone was detected a few times. This chain joins TRBV7-2 and TRBJ2-5; D unresolved. The germline V and J ends were trimmed by 1 base and 5 bases, with 8 bases remaining between them. Germline CDR1 and CDR2: SGHTA and FQGNSA. CDR3 length equals 13 residues. CDR3 nucleotide sequence: TGTGCCAGCAGCTTAGTGACACGGGAGACCCAGTACTTC. It yields the protein CASSLVTRETQYF.

This chain links TRBV6-6 with TRBJ2-5, with D perhaps TRBD2 (5 bases). The CDR3 runs to 13 residues. Between the trimmed V and J ends, which lost 2 bases and 4 bases, there was a span of 8 bases. CDR1 is MNHNY, CDR2 SVGAGI, per germline (reference sequence). In nucleotides, the CDR3 is TGTGCCAGCAGTTACGCGGGCAGAGAGACCCAGTACTTC. Translation gives CASSYAGRETQYF.